This entry lists 5 T cell receptor beta chains sequenced from one sample in a study of OX40 agonist ivuxolimab in advanced cancers. Generated by immunoSEQ multiplex PCR, the TCRdb table keeps only in-frame clones and is missing some. There are 40,000 to 60,000 clones in the sample; 85% occur only once, and roughly 22% lies in the top ten. The sequenced sample was CD4+ or CD8+ T cells sorted from blood, obtained in a trial of the OX40 agonist ivuxolimab. The receptors derive from an adult with an advanced solid tumor such as melanoma, head and neck, liver or kidney cancer.

The rearrangement joins TRBV4-3 to TRBJ2-1; 8 bases agree with TRBD1. Trimming cost V 6 bases and J 5 bases; bases outside gene matches: 9. This CDR3 region has 15 residues. Germline values: CDR1 LGHNA, CDR2 YSLEER. The CDR3 DNA reads as TGCGCCAGCAGTCCAGACAGGGGTACGGACAATGAGCAGTTCTTC. It encodes CASSPDRGTDNEQFF.

V gene TRBV10-3 combines with J gene TRBJ2-3, with D perhaps matching TRBD1 or TRBD2 (5 bases each). The CDR3 contains 18 residues. Trimming pared 2 bases from V and 0 bases from J, leaving 18 bases between. Germline-derived CDR1 and CDR2 are ENHRY and SYGVKD. The CDR3 spells CAISEGGSRSTSTDTQYF. The CDR3 DNA reads as TGTGCCATCAGTGAGGGGGGTAGCAGATCGACTAGCACAGATACGCAGTATTTT.

V is TRBV4-3 and J is TRBJ1-6; the D gene is possibly TRBD1 (5 bases). The CDR3 sequence is 18 residues long. Trimming cost V 0 bases and J 13 bases, with 25 bases left between them. Germline values: CDR1 LGHNA, CDR2 YSLEER. CDR3 bases: TGCGCCAGCAGCCAAGATAGGGGAACTGGGCAGGTAGCTTCGCCCCTCCACTTT. Translating gives CASSQDRGTGQVASPLHF.

The table lists this clone with a count of one. V and J are TRBV10-3 and TRBJ1-3; D uncertain. The CDR3 contains 13 residues. V was shortened by 10 bases and J by 4 bases, with 14 bases between the two germline ends. Germline V CDR1 and CDR2: ENHRY, SYGVKD. The CDR3 coding sequence is TGTGCCACCTCGGGCGGTGGAGGAAACACCATATATTTT. Residues: CATSGGGGNTIYF.

The chain joins TRBV6-1 to TRBJ1-2; 9 nucleotides line up with TRBD1. The CDR3 totals 15 residues. From germline, CDR1 is MNHNS and CDR2 SASEGT. V trimming: 6 bases; J trimming: 2 bases; junction bases outside the gene matches: 7. The CDR3 region is CASRLLQGANYGYTF. The CDR3 DNA is TGTGCCAGCAGGCTACTACAGGGGGCAAACTATGGCTACACCTTC.